This TCR beta chain derives from a study of blood T cell repertoires in COVID-19. Study information: Donors in the United States, Italy and Spain gave samples during acute or convalescent COVID-19.

Original processing notes: Amplification with reference gene primers provided the estimates of nucleated cell counts. The protocol was immunoSEQ multiplex PCR, while the TCRdb copy is restricted to in-frame clones and leaves out a portion. V and J calls and clone size come straight from that table; D and trimming were deduced from the DNA. This sample has some 110,000 clones, with 75% to 85% found just once. This CDR3 has 14 amino acids. Trimming took off 7 bases at V and 0 bases at J, with 12 bases between the two ends. Germline values: CDR1 SNHLY, CDR2 FYNNEI. Sequencing was done on a sample of peripheral blood. This chain uses TRBV2 with TRBJ1-1; D not resolved. This sequence originates from a man aged 70-80 years with acute or convalescent COVID-19. CDR3 sequence reads: CASIPGEMNTEAFF. For the CDR3, the DNA is TGTGCCAGCATCCCGGGAGAAATGAACACTGAAGCTTTCTTT.